Sequencing of this T cell receptor (beta chain) was carried out in a study of blood T cell repertoires in COVID-19. Study-level information: Nucleic acid was either cDNA or gDNA, and it came from T cells, B-cell-depleted T cells, or PBMCs.

Generated by immunoSEQ multiplex PCR, the TCRdb table keeps only in-frame clones and is missing some. The sample lists 100,000 to 150,000 clones, about 72% occurring once. CDR1 and CDR2 (germline): SGHRS, YFSETQ. CDR3 size: 14 residues. The V gene lost 1 base and the J gene lost 3 bases, with 9 bases spanning the gap. The sequence derives from a woman in her sixties or seventies with acute or convalescent COVID-19. Sequencing used peripheral blood. The chain has TRBV5-1 and TRBJ2-3; a weak D match, TRBD1 (5 bases). The CDR3 sequence: CASSLWQGTDTQYF. The CDR3 bases are TGCGCCAGCAGCTTGTGGCAGGGAACAGATACGCAGTATTTT.